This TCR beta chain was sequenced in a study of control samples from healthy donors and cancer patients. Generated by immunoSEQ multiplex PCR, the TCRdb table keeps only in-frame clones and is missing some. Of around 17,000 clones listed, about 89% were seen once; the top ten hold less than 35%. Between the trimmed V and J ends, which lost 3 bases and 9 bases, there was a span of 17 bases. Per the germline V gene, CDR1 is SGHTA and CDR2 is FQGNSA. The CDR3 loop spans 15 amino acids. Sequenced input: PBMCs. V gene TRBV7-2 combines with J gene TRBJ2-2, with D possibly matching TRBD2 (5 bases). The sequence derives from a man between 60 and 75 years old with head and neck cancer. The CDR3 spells CASSFKISGSRELFF. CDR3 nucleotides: TGTGCCAGCAGCTTTAAAATCAGCGGCAGCCGGGAGCTGTTTTTT.